The 14 T cell receptor beta chains below were found in one sample sequenced in a study of lymphopenia after photon versus proton radiotherapy. Data came from immunoSEQ multiplex PCR; TCRdb stores just in-frame clones and leaves some out. The sample shows about 45,000 clones, 85% to 90% of them seen only once. The starting material was peripheral blood, obtained from a patient treated with photon-based radiotherapy. These receptors all come from a middle-aged man with gastric cancer.

This clone was seen only once. The V and J genes are TRBV2 and TRBJ1-1; no clear D gene. Germline V gives CDR1 SNHLY, CDR2 FYNNEI. Deletions cut 4 bases from V and 3 bases from J, with 3 bases between. The CDR3 loop spans 11 amino acids. CDR3 sequence (DNA): TGTGCCAGCAGTGTTGACACTGAAGCTTTCTTT. It is translated as CASSVDTEAFF. The full variable domain, rest sourced from reference TRBV2 and TRBJ1-1, is EPEVTQTPSHQVTQMGQEVILRCVPISNHLYFYWYRQILGQKVEFLVSFYNNEISEKSEIFDDQFSVERPDGSNFTLKIRSTKLEDSAMYFCASSVDTEAFFGQGTRLTVV.

This clone occurred a few times. The rearrangement uses TRBV7-8 and TRBJ1-5; no clear D gene. Trimming left V 5 bases short and J 9 bases short, with 14 bases between. There are 13 residues in the CDR3. Germline CDR1 SGHVS, CDR2 FQNEAQ. The CDR3 here is CASSLGPLRPQHF. DNA of the CDR3: TGTGCCAGCAGCCTCGGACCCCTTCGGCCCCAGCATTTT.

The chain employs TRBV6-1 and TRBJ2-5; 11 positions agree with TRBD2. Germline CDR1 is MNHNS and CDR2 is SASEGT. The V gene end was trimmed by 2 bases and the J gene end by 5 bases; junction bases not matched to a gene: 4. This CDR3 is 15 amino acids long. DNA for the CDR3: TGTGCCAGCAGTGAAACCCCTAGCGGGGGGGAGACCCAGTACTTC. Translating gives CASSETPSGGETQYF.

This chain links TRBV19 with TRBJ2-1; no definite D call. The length of the CDR3 is 12 residues. CDR1 and CDR2 from the germline V gene are LNHDA and SQIVND (reference sequence). V was cut by 6 bases and J by 8 bases, with 11 bases left in between. The CDR3 DNA sequence: TGTGCCAGTAGAACGCCTAGGGATGAGCAGTTCTTC. This encodes CASRTPRDEQFF. The full variable domain, with the rest looked up from reference TRBV19 and TRBJ2-1, is DGGITQSPKYLFRKEGQNVTLSCEQNLNHDAMYWYRQDPGQGLRLIYYSQIVNDFQKGDIAEGYSVSREKKESFPLTVTSAQKNPTAFYLCASRTPRDEQFFGPGTRLTVL.

This chain links TRBV6-1 with TRBJ2-7; possibly TRBD2 for D (6 bases). The CDR3 is made up of 15 amino acids. Germline assignment: CDR1 MNHNS and CDR2 SASEGT. Trimming shortened V by 1 base and J by 0 bases, and 10 bases separated the two germline ends. The CDR3, as DNA: TGTGCCAGCAGTGAAGGGGACTCGGGCTCCTACGAGCAGTACTTC. Protein: CASSEGDSGSYEQYF.

This chain joins TRBV11-3 and TRBJ1-1, with D unclear. The germline V gene has CDR1 SGHNT and CDR2 YENEEA. Trimming removed 3 bases from V and 0 bases from J, with 5 bases in between. CDR3 length: 13 amino acids. The CDR3 region is CASSFGLNTEAFF. The CDR3 DNA is TGTGCCAGCAGCTTCGGGTTGAACACTGAAGCTTTCTTT.

This chain links TRBV11-2 with TRBJ2-5; D may be TRBD1 (6 bases). V dropped 1 base and J dropped 7 bases, with 13 bases sitting between them. The CDR3 covers 14 residues. Germline-derived CDR1 and CDR2 are SGHAT and FQNNGV. The CDR3 spells CASSLVQGLGTQYF. CDR3 nucleotides: TGTGCCAGCAGCTTAGTGCAGGGGCTCGGGACCCAGTACTTC.

This chain uses TRBV27 with TRBJ2-3, with D possibly being TRBD2 (6 bases). Trimming left V 0 bases short and J 3 bases short, with 13 bases between. Looked up from germline, CDR1 is MNHEY and CDR2 is SMNVEV (reference sequence). The CDR3 is made up of 16 amino acids. CDR3 bases: TGTGCCAGCAGTTTATCCCGGGAGCGGGTAACAGATACGCAGTATTTT. Its translation: CASSLSRERVTDTQYF.

The rearrangement uses TRBV14 and TRBJ1-2; D is perhaps TRBD1 (5 bases). From germline, CDR1 is SGHDN and CDR2 FVKESK. Trimming left V 5 bases short and J 5 bases short, with 21 bases between. The CDR3 totals 16 residues. CDR3 sequence (DNA): TGTGCCAGCAGCTCCCTTGCGGGACGATCTCCTTATGGCTACACCTTC. Amino acid sequence: CASSSLAGRSPYGYTF.

In the case of this clone: Germline is not matched at one junction end, which may reflect a read error. This sequence joins TRBV7-7 and TRBJ2-5, with D possibly being TRBD1 (6 bases). The V gene's germline CDR1 is SSHAT and CDR2 FNYEAQ (reference sequence). The CDR3 contains 13 residues. The CDR3 sequence is CASSSDRQETQYF. The CDR3, as DNA: TGTGCTAGCAGCTCGGACAGACAAGAGACCCAGTACTTC.

The chain is built from TRBV5-5 and TRBJ1-3; D is perhaps TRBD1 (6 bases). This CDR3 is 16 amino acids long. V was cut by 2 bases and J by 1 base, with 13 bases left in between. The germline CDR1 and CDR2 sequences are SGHKS and YYEKEE (reference sequence). Here the CDR3 DNA reads TGTGCCAGCAGCTTAAGGGGGGACCCATCTGGAAACACCATATATTTT. This codes for CASSLRGDPSGNTIYF.

Here the CDR3 reads CASSFTALSYNEQFF. The CDR3 nucleotides read TGTGCCAGCAGCTTTACGGCCCTCTCCTACAATGAGCAGTTCTTC. The chain carries TRBV11-2 and TRBJ2-1, with D hard to call. The CDR3 has 15 amino acids. The V gene's germline CDR1 is SGHAT and CDR2 FQNNGV. V lost 3 bases and J lost 0, with 9 bases in between.

This chain connects TRBV7-2 to TRBJ2-1, with D possibly called TRBD1 or TRBD2 (5 bases each). V shed 4 bases and J shed 7 bases, with 14 bases lying between them. Germline V gives CDR1 SGHTA, CDR2 FQGNSA. This CDR3 is built from 14 residues. DNA of the CDR3: TGTGCCAGCAGCTCAGGGCCGGGCGGGAATGAGCAGTTCTTC. Its protein product is CASSSGPGGNEQFF. Full variable domain (remainder filled in from reference TRBV7-2 and TRBJ2-1): GAGVSQSPSNKVTEKGKDVELRCDPISGHTALYWYRQSLGQGLEFLIYFQGNSAPDKSGLPSDRFSAERTGGSVSTLTIQRTQQEDSAVYLCASSSGPGGNEQFFGPGTRLTVL.

The CDR3 sequence: CAWSVAGSSNQPQHF. DNA of the CDR3: TGTGCCTGGAGTGTAGCAGGCAGCAGCAATCAGCCCCAGCATTTT. V is TRBV30 and J is TRBJ1-5; D unclear. The V gene's germline CDR1 is GTSNPN and CDR2 SVGIG (reference sequence). The V end was cut by 0 bases, the J end by 1 base, with 10 bases between. CDR3 size: 15 residues.